These 3 T cell receptor beta chains were sequenced from one sample in a study of persistence of HIV-infected CD4 T cells. Stimulation used 8 to 10 ug/mL lysate from CMV-infected fibroblasts. Sorted nonresponding memory CD4+ T cells were CD40L-negative, CD69-negative, CD45RO-high. The libraries were made with immunoSEQ version 4 in survey mode. Profiling relied on immunoSEQ multiplex PCR, and the TCRdb table lists in-frame clones only, not all of them. The table includes tens of thousands of clones, roughly 80% detected once. These receptors lack a known antigen. The sequencing here drew on CD4+ T cells sorted from PBMCs after roughly 17-hour stimulation, taken from a patient who received antiretroviral therapy. Receptors were obtained from an adult woman with HIV who was CMV-seropositive.

V is TRBV7-3 and J is TRBJ2-6; no firm D call. The CDR3 is 14 amino acids. The germline V gene encodes CDR1 SGHTA and CDR2 FQGTGA. Trimming removed 1 base from V and 2 bases from J, with 3 bases in between. The CDR3: CASSLNPGANVLTF. In nucleotides, the CDR3 is TGTGCCAGCAGCTTAAACCCTGGGGCCAACGTCCTGACTTTC.

The gene calls are TRBV6-1 and TRBJ1-4, with 9 bases matching TRBD1. The germline gives CDR1 MNHNS, CDR2 SASEGT. The junction had 18 bases not matched to a gene; V was cut back by 4 bases and J by 9 bases. The CDR3 is made up of 18 amino acids. The CDR3 DNA follows: TGTGCCAGCAGTGTCGTGGGACAGGGAGGCCTGGGAATGAAAAAACTGTTTTTT. This codes for CASSVVGQGGLGMKKLFF.

This chain connects TRBV7-9 to TRBJ1-2; D may be TRBD1 (5 bases). CDR1 SEHNR and CDR2 FQNEAQ come from the germline V gene (reference sequence). V lost 1 base to trimming and J lost 2 bases, with 8 bases between them. This CDR3 has 14 amino acids. The CDR3 loop is CASSLDRQNYGYTF. The CDR3 DNA reads TGTGCCAGCAGCTTAGACCGACAGAACTATGGCTACACCTTC.